Below, one T cell receptor (beta chain) is given with its context. Donors were drawn from the approximately 130-subject validation cohort, separate from the approximately 700-subject first cohort. Only in-frame clones appear in the TCRdb table, and some are missing; sequencing was by immunoSEQ multiplex PCR. The repertoire holds some 150,000 clones, with 80% to 90% as singletons. The data are from a study of cytomegalovirus exposure and HLA in healthy donors. Trimming removed 3 bases at V and 2 bases at J, with 8 bases between. The CDR3 length is 13 residues. Germline assignment: CDR1 MGHDK and CDR2 SYGVNS.

The sequence derives from a man between 18 and 35 years old in good health and CMV-seropositive. This chain connects TRBV25-1 to TRBJ2-7; D remains ambiguous. Material for sequencing was PBMCs. The CDR3, as DNA: TGTGCCAGCAGTGAGTCCGCTACCTACGAGCAGTACTTC. It is translated as CASSESATYEQYF.